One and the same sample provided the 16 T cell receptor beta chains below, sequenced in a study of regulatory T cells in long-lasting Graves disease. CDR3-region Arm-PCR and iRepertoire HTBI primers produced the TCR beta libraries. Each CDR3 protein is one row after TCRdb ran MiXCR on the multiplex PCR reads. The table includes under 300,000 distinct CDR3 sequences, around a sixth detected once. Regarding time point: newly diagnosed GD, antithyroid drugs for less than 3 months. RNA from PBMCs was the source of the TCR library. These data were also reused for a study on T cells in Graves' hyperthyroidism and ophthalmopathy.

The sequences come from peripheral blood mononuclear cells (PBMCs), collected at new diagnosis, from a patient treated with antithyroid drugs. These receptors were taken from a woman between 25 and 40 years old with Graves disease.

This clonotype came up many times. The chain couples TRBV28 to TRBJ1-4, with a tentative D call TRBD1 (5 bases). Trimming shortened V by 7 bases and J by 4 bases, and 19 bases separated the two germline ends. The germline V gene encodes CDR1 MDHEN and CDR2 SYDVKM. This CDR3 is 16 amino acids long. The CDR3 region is CASTIPGGRINEKLFF. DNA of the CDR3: TGTGCCAGCACCATCCCCGGGGGACGGATTAATGAAAAACTGTTTTTT.

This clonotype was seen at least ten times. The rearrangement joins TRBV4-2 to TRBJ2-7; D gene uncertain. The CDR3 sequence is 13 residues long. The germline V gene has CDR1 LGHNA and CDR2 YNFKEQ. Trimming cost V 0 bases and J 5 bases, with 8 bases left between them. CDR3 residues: CASSQDPGDEQYF. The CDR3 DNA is TGTGCCAGCAGCCAAGATCCAGGAGACGAGCAGTACTTC.

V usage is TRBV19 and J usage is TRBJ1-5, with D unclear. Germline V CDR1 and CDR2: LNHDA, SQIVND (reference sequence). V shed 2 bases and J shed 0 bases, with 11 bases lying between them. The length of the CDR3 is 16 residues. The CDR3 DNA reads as TGTGCCAGTAGTATAAGGTCCGGTAGTAGCAATCAGCCCCAGCATTTT. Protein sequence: CASSIRSGSSNQPQHF.

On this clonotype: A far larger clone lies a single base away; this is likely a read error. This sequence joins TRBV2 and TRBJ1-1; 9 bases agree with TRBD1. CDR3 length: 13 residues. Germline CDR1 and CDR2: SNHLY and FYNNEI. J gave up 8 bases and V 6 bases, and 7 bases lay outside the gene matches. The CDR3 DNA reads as TGTGCCAGCAGCCTCACCACAGGGGGCGAAGCTTTCTTT. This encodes CASSLTTGGEAFF. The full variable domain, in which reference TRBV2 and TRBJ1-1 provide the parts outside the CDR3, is EPEVTQTPSHQVTQMGQEVILRCVPISNHLYFYWYRQILGQKVEFLVSFYNNEISEKSEIFDDQFSVERPDGSNFTLKIRSTKLEDSAMYFCASSLTTGGEAFFGQGTRLTVV.

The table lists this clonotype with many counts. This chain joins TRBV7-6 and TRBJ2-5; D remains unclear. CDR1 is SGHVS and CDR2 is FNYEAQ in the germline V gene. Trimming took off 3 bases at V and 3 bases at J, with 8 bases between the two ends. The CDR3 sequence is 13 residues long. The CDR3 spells CASSFGSKETQYF. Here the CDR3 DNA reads TGTGCCAGCAGCTTCGGATCCAAAGAGACCCAGTACTTC.

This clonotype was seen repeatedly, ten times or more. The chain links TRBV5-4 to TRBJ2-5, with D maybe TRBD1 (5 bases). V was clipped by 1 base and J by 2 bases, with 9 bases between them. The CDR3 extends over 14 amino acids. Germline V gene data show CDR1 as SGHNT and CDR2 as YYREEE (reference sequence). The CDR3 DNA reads TGTGCCAGCAGCTTGACAGGAATACAAGAGACCCAGTACTTC. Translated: CASSLTGIQETQYF.

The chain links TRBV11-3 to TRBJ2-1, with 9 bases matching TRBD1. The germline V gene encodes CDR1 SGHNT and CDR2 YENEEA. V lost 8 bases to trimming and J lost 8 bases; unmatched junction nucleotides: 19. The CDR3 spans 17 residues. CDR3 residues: CASCLLIRDRVFDEQFF. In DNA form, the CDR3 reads TGTGCCAGCTGCCTCCTTATCCGGGACAGGGTATTTGATGAGCAGTTCTTC.

The CDR3 DNA follows: TGTGCCAGCAGCGTGACAGGGCTAGCCTTATCGTTCAATGAGCAGTTCTTC. This sequence encodes CASSVTGLALSFNEQFF. The J gene is TRBJ2-1, the V gene TRBV9, with 7 bases that match TRBD1. Trimming cost V 2 bases and J 6 bases; bases outside gene matches: 14. CDR1 SGDLS and CDR2 YYNGEE come from the germline V gene. The CDR3 is 17 residues long.

DNA of the CDR3: TGTGCCAGCGGGTCGGGACAGACTAGCAATCAGCCCCAGCATTTT. Encoded protein: CASGSGQTSNQPQHF. The V and J genes are TRBV7-8 and TRBJ1-5; TRBD1 matches 7 bases. V shed 8 bases, J shed 0 bases, and the junction held 7 bases outside the gene matches. Per the germline V gene, CDR1 is SGHVS and CDR2 is FQNEAQ. CDR3 size: 15 residues. The whole variable domain, filled in from reference TRBV7-8 and TRBJ1-5, reads GAGVSQSPRYKVAKRGQDVALRCDPISGHVSLFWYQQALGQGPEFLTYFQNEAQLDKSGLPSDRFFAERPEGSVSTLKIQRTQQEDSAVYLCASGSGQTSNQPQHFGDGTRLSIL.

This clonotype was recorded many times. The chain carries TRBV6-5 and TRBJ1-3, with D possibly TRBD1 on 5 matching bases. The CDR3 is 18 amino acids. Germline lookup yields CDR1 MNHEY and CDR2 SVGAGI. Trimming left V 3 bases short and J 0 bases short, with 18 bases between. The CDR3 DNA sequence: TGTGCCAGCAGTTATTCCTGGGACGCAGCACCCTCTGGAAACACCATATATTTT. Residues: CASSYSWDAAPSGNTIYF.

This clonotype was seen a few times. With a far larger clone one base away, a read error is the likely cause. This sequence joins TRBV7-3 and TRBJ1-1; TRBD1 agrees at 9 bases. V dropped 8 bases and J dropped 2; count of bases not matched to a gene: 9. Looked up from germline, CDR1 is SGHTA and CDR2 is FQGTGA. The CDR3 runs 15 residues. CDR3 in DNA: TGTGCCAGCGGCCGGGGACAGGGCGGAAACACTGAAGCTTTCTTT. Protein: CASGRGQGGNTEAFF.

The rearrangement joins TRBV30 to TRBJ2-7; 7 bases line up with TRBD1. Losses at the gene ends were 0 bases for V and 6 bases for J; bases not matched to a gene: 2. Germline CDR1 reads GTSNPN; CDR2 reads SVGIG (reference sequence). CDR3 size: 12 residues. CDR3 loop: CAWSVQGVEQYF. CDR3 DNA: TGTGCCTGGAGTGTCCAGGGGGTCGAGCAGTACTTC.

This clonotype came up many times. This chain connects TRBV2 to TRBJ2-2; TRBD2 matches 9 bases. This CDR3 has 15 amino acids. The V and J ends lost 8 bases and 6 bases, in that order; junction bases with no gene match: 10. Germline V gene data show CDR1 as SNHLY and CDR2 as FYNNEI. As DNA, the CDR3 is TGTGCCAGCGCCGGGACTAGCCGGGGGGCCGGGGAGCTGTTTTTT. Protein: CASAGTSRGAGELFF.

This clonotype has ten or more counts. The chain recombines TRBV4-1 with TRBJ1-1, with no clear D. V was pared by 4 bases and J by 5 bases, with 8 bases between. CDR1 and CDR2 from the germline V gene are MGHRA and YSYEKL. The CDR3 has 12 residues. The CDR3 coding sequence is TGCGCCAGCAGCCCATTTGGAACTGAAGCTTTCTTT. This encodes CASSPFGTEAFF.

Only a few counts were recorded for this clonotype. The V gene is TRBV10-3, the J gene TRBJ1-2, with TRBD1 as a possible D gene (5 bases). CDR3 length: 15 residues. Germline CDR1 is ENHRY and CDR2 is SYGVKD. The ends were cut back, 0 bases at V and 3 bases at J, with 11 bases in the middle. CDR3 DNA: TGTGCCATCAGTGAGTCGGGGGACGTCTACTATGGCTACACCTTC. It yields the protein CAISESGDVYYGYTF.

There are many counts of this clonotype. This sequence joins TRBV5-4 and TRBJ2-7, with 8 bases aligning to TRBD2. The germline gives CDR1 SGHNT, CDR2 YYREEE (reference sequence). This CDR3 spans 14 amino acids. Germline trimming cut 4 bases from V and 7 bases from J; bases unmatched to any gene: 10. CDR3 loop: CASSLPSGGGEQYF. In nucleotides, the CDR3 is TGTGCCAGCAGCCTACCCAGCGGGGGCGGTGAGCAGTACTTC.